Below are 17 T cell receptor beta chains sequenced from a single sample in a study of cytotoxic CD8 clonotypes in ibrutinib-treated CLL. Produced via immunoSEQ multiplex PCR; TCRdb's table is partial and in-frame only. The sample records about 130,000 clones, 70% to 90% being singletons. The sample consisted of PBMCs, taken after 24 months of ibrutinib treatment. These receptor sequences come from a human donor with chronic lymphocytic leukemia.

This rearrangement joins TRBV5-1 to TRBJ2-3, with D perhaps matching TRBD1 or TRBD2 (5 bases each). CDR3 length: 13 amino acids. The V gene's germline CDR1 is SGHRS and CDR2 YFSETQ. Trimming shortened V by 7 bases and J by 7 bases, and 16 bases separated the two germline ends. In DNA form, the CDR3 reads TGCGCCAGCGCCCGGGACGGAATGAATACGCAGTATTTT. Its translation: CASARDGMNTQYF.

The CDR3 loop is CASSSEGAGNEQFF. The CDR3 coding sequence is TGTGCCAGCAGCTCTGAGGGAGCTGGCAATGAGCAGTTCTTC. The V gene is TRBV7-9, the J gene TRBJ2-1; D is perhaps TRBD2 (5 bases). The CDR3 has 14 amino acids. Germline V gives CDR1 SEHNR, CDR2 FQNEAQ (reference sequence). V was clipped by 4 bases and J by 6 bases, with 13 bases between them.

The genes are TRBV7-9 and TRBJ1-2; D uncertain. From germline, CDR1 is SEHNR and CDR2 FQNEAQ (reference sequence). The CDR3 spans 14 residues. The V and J ends lost 5 bases and 4 bases respectively, with 14 bases between them. In DNA form, the CDR3 reads TGTGCCAGCAGCCCCGCGGGCAGTTTCTATGGCTACACCTTC. Translated, it gives CASSPAGSFYGYTF.

This clone was observed once. The rearrangement links TRBV9 to TRBJ2-6; unclear D gene. Germline lookup yields CDR1 SGDLS and CDR2 YYNGEE. V gave up 6 bases and J gave up 6 bases, with 10 bases separating them. The CDR3 runs 13 residues. The CDR3 loop reads CASNNLEANVLTF. The CDR3 nucleotides are TGTGCCAGCAACAACTTGGAGGCCAACGTCCTGACTTTC.

This clone has only a few counts. The chain carries TRBV5-6 and TRBJ2-3; the D gene is possibly TRBD1 (6 bases). CDR3 size: 15 residues. Trimming stripped 4 bases from V and 5 bases from J, with 17 bases between. Germline V CDR1 and CDR2: SGHDT, YYEEEE. The CDR3 nucleotides read TGTGCCAGCAGCCTCATAACGACAGGCCAAGATACGCAGTATTTT. Translated: CASSLITTGQDTQYF. The full variable domain, with the rest looked up from reference TRBV5-6 and TRBJ2-3, is DAGVTQSPTHLIKTRGQQVTLRCSPKSGHDTVSWYQQALGQGPQFIFQYYEEEERQRGNFPDRFSGHQFPNYSSELNVNALLLGDSALYLCASSLITTGQDTQYFGPGTRLTVL.

The J gene is TRBJ2-7, the V gene TRBV4-3, with D perhaps TRBD1 (7 bases). The CDR3 sequence is 17 residues long. Per germline, CDR1 LGHNA and CDR2 YSLEER. V gave up 0 bases and J gave up 5 bases, with 20 bases separating them. The CDR3 loop reads CASSQDGAAEGANEQYF. The DNA of the CDR3 is TGCGCCAGCAGCCAAGATGGAGCGGCGGAGGGGGCAAACGAGCAGTACTTC.

The V gene is TRBV11-2, the J gene TRBJ2-7; TRBD2 aligns across 7 bases. Per germline, CDR1 SGHAT and CDR2 FQNNGV. V dropped 2 bases and J dropped 0; count of bases not matched to a gene: 4. The CDR3 extends over 15 amino acids. The CDR3 sequence is CASSLPGGNSYEQYF. The CDR3 DNA reads TGTGCCAGCAGCTTACCGGGGGGAAACTCCTACGAGCAGTACTTC.

The J gene is TRBJ2-3, the V gene TRBV19; 8 nucleotides agree with TRBD2. The length of the CDR3 is 16 residues. Germline V CDR1 and CDR2: LNHDA, SQIVND (reference sequence). J was trimmed by 0 bases and V by 5 bases; bases with no gene match: 7. For the CDR3, the DNA is TGTGCCAGTAGTCCCCGGACTAGCTCTAGCACAGATACGCAGTATTTT. Amino acid sequence: CASSPRTSSSTDTQYF.

The V gene is TRBV28, the J gene TRBJ2-7, with a tentative D call TRBD1 (6 bases). Trimming pared 6 bases from V and 4 bases from J, leaving 16 bases between. This CDR3 region has 14 residues. CDR1 is MDHEN and CDR2 is SYDVKM in the germline V gene. The CDR3 spells CASRIPGQGYEQYF. The DNA for the CDR3 is TGTGCCAGCAGGATACCGGGACAAGGTTACGAGCAGTACTTC.

The chain couples TRBV28 to TRBJ1-3; D gene ambiguous. Germline V gives CDR1 MDHEN, CDR2 SYDVKM. The CDR3 sequence is 15 residues long. Deletions cut 3 bases from V and 3 bases from J, with 12 bases between. The CDR3 coding sequence is TGTGCCAGCAGTTTGACGAACGCGCATGGAAACACCATATATTTT. Translated: CASSLTNAHGNTIYF.

Here the CDR3 DNA reads TGTGCCAGCAGCTCAGGACAGGCTGGGGACTATGGCTACACCTTC. Its translation: CASSSGQAGDYGYTF. The chain couples TRBV7-2 to TRBJ1-2; 7 nucleotides line up with TRBD1. Germline loops: CDR1 SGHTA, CDR2 FQGNSA. Germline trimming cut 4 bases from V and 3 bases from J; bases unmatched to any gene: 8. There are 15 residues in the CDR3.

The V and J genes are TRBV11-2 and TRBJ1-3; D unresolved. The germline V and J ends were trimmed by 1 base and 1 base, with 11 bases remaining between them. From germline, CDR1 is SGHAT and CDR2 FQNNGV. This CDR3 has 16 amino acids. Here the CDR3 DNA reads TGTGCCAGCAGCTTAGGGGCATTTAGGTCTGGAAACACCATATATTTT. This sequence encodes CASSLGAFRSGNTIYF.

The chain recombines TRBV19 with TRBJ2-4; 13 nucleotides agree with TRBD2. Trimming cost V 3 bases and J 0 bases; bases outside gene matches: 11. The CDR3 loop spans 20 amino acids. Germline V gene sequence: CDR1 LNHDA, CDR2 SQIVND (reference sequence). The CDR3 nucleotides read TGTGCCAGTAGTATGGAGGGACTAGCGGGAATTGGCAAAGCCAAAAACATTCAGTACTTC. Protein sequence: CASSMEGLAGIGKAKNIQYF.

The gene calls are TRBV29-1 and TRBJ2-7, with 7 bases aligning to TRBD2. Germline CDR1 SQVTM, CDR2 ANQGSEA. This CDR3 is built from 14 residues. V gave up 4 bases and J gave up 5 bases; unmatched junction bases: 11. The CDR3 protein is CSVVVGGSLDEQYF. The CDR3 coding sequence is TGCAGCGTTGTGGTCGGCGGGAGTCTGGACGAGCAGTACTTC.

This chain connects TRBV7-9 to TRBJ2-1; 7 bases align to TRBD2. CDR3 size: 15 residues. The germline CDR1 and CDR2 sequences are SEHNR and FQNEAQ (reference sequence). The V and J ends lost 5 bases and 4 bases, in that order; junction bases with no gene match: 8. The CDR3 region is CASSPRRERYNEQFF. The CDR3 nucleotides are TGTGCCAGCAGCCCCCGGCGGGAGCGTTACAATGAGCAGTTCTTC.

A few counts support this clone. This chain connects TRBV5-4 to TRBJ2-7; the D gene is possibly TRBD2 (6 bases). Germline V CDR1 and CDR2: SGHNT, YYREEE (reference sequence). The CDR3 is 14 residues long. Trimming removed 0 bases from V and 4 bases from J, with 11 bases in between. The CDR3 protein is CASSLAGAVYEQYF. For the CDR3, the DNA is TGTGCCAGCAGCTTGGCGGGAGCGGTTTACGAGCAGTACTTC.

The genes are TRBV2 and TRBJ1-5; 8 bases align to TRBD1. CDR3 length equals 14 residues. J lost 2 bases, V lost 5 bases, and 2 bases had no gene match. The V gene's germline CDR1 is SNHLY and CDR2 FYNNEI. The CDR3 reads CASSPGQGNQPQHF. DNA of the CDR3: TGTGCCAGCAGTCCGGGACAGGGCAATCAGCCCCAGCATTTT.